This entry concerns a single T cell receptor (beta chain). Its antigen remains unknown. This entry comes from a study of early T cells in non-severe SARS-CoV-2 infection. At the level of the study: From unsorted whole blood, bulk RNA was sequenced, and the chains remained unpaired. General observations from the study: Anti-spike CD8 specificities were favored by VDJdb matching, whose results missed private and CD4 specificities.

With V trimmed by 7 bases and J by 0 bases, 6 bases remained unmatched. Germline values: CDR1 SQVTM, CDR2 ANQGSEA. This CDR3 region has 14 residues. Unique molecular identifier tags were affixed to discrete cDNA molecules. TCRdb redid the calling of the 5' RACE reads with MiXCR, one entry per CDR3 protein. The sample holds 35,000 to 50,000 distinct CDR3 sequences; 5.5% to 7.5% are singletons and the top ten take roughly 12%. Sample: whole blood. The TCR comes from an adult who was a healthcare worker with PCR-confirmed SARS-CoV-2 infection or an uninfected control (not recorded which). The chain couples TRBV29-1 to TRBJ2-3, with 8 bases matching TRBD1. CDR3 sequence (DNA): TGCAGCGCCCTGACAGGGGTTAGCACAGATACGCAGTATTTT. It yields the protein CSALTGVSTDTQYF.